This is a list of T cell receptor beta chains from one sample in a study of beta chain features in type 1 diabetes. The protocol was immunoSEQ multiplex PCR, while the TCRdb copy is restricted to in-frame clones and leaves out a portion. The data show 680,000 or so clones, with about an eighth seen just once and about 0.02% held by the top ten. The sample comprised naive CD4+ T cells from blood. These receptors were obtained from a man in his late teens or twenties with type 1 diabetes. CDR3s include the opening cysteine and the closing phenylalanine or tryptophan. D genes are given only for firm matches.

v_gene,d_gene,CDR3aa
TRBV6-1,TRBD1,CASSDLGQGIYEQYF
TRBV7-7,TRBD2,CASSPSGGPYNEQFF
TRBV9,.,CASSPRTDPSYEQYF
TRBV19,.,CASTLGRGPSGNTIYF
TRBV27,.,CASSSYQTLSTDTQYF
TRBV29-1,.,CSVGQELGEKLFF
TRBV30,.,CAWRGGGSSYNEQFF
TRBV5-1,TRBD1,CASSPRTGEDEQYF
TRBV6-1,.,CASTGYNQPQHF
TRBV18,TRBD1,CASSPSDRGQYF
TRBV21-1,.,CAHKGPAGAALGTQYF
TRBV5-4,TRBD1,CASSSRQGARETQYF
TRBV19,.,CASRPWTSSTDTQYF
TRBV11-2,.,CASSLDPSGANVLTF
TRBV7-8,.,CASSLPGLMVETQYF
TRBV5-6,.,CASSGRQAYQPQHF
TRBV30,.,CAWLDGASASTQYF